The present TCR beta chain was sequenced within a study of TIL therapy for anti-PD-1-resistant metastatic lung cancer. Study-level results: TIL clonotype persistence in blood showed no apparent association with response. This highly selected cohort may not generalize to typical lung cancer patients.

Time point given: pre-treatment sample, taken before nivolumab and TIL therapy. The immunoSEQ assay was v3. Sequencing depth was approximately 1.8 million read pairs for survey level, roughly 4.5-6.5 million for deep. Libraries were prepared by immunoSEQ multiplex PCR; TCRdb keeps only in-frame clonotypes and omits some of them. The table has nearly 60,000 clones, around 79% seen once; the top ten hold 1.5% to 2%. The germline CDR1 and CDR2 sequences are SGDLS and YYNGEE. This CDR3 has 12 amino acids. The junction had 4 bases not matched to a gene; V was cut back by 10 bases and J by 4 bases. Points on this clone: Its target is not known.

The chain joins TRBV9 to TRBJ2-7; 11 nucleotides agree with TRBD2. This TCR was sampled from a person aged 25-85 years with non-small cell lung cancer. This specimen was blood, taken at baseline. The CDR3 DNA sequence: TGTGCCGGGGTAGCGGGAGGGTACGAGCAGTACTTC. It translates to CAGVAGGYEQYF. The full variable domain, in which reference TRBV9 and TRBJ2-7 provide the parts outside the CDR3, is DSGVTQTPKHLITATGQRVTLRCSPRSGDLSVYWYQQSLDQGLQFLIQYYNGEERAKGNILERFSAQQFPDLHSELNLSSLELGDSALYFCAGVAGGYEQYFGPGTRLTVT.